This T cell receptor (beta chain) originates from a study of blood T cells in healthy people across ages. Together with a sample-barcoded 5' primer, a J-beta primer mix was included in a second PCR lasting about 7 to 12 cycles. TCRdb ran MiXCR on the 5' RACE reads and lists one entry per CDR3 protein. The sample has under 2 million distinct CDR3 sequences, roughly 32% seen once. Study-level findings and limits: The recorded TCR beta diversity per million T cells decreased in a roughly linear manner with age. In the absence of known donor CMV status, changes in expanded clonotypes were possibly confounded.

About this clonotype: As yet, its antigen is unknown.

CDR1 is SGHAT, CDR2 FQNNGV, per germline. The CDR3 sequence is 16 residues long. Trimming took 5 bases from V and 0 from J, leaving 14 bases between them. The TCR originated in a woman in her thirties in good health. The sequenced material came from blood. V is TRBV11-2 and J is TRBJ1-3, with D possibly TRBD1 on 5 matching bases. The CDR3 sequence: CASSRHSGFSGNTIYF. Here the CDR3 DNA reads TGTGCCAGCAGCCGACATTCAGGGTTCTCTGGAAACACCATATATTTT.